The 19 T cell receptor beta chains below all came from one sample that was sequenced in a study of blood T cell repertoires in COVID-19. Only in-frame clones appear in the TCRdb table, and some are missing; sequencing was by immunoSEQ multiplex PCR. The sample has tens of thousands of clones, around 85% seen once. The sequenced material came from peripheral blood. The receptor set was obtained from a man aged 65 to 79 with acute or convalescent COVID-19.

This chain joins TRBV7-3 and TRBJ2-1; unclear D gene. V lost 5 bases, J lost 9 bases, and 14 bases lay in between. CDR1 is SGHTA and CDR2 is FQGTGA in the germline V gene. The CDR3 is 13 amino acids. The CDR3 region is CASSHQTETEQFF. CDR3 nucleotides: TGTGCCAGCAGCCACCAAACGGAGACTGAGCAGTTCTTC.

The DNA of the CDR3 is TGTGCCAGCAGCCGACAGGGCAACACTGAAGCTTTCTTT. Translation gives CASSRQGNTEAFF. The chain has TRBV6-5 and TRBJ1-1, with 7 bases matching TRBD1. The CDR3 has 13 residues. V shed 6 bases and J 2 bases; nucleotides not matched to a gene: 3. Germline-derived CDR1 and CDR2 are MNHEY and SVGAGI.

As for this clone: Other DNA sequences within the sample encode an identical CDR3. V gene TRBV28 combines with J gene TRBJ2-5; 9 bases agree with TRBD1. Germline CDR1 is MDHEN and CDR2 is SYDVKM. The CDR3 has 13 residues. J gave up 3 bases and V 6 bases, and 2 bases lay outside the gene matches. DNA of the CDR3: TGTGCCAGCAGGACAGGGGGGAAAGAGACCCAGTACTTC. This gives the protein CASRTGGKETQYF.

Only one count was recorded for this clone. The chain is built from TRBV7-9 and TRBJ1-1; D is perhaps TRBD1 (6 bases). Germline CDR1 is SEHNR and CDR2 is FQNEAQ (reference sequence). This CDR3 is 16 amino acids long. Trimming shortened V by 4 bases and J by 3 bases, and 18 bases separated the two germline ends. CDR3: CASSSSDSLSHTEAFF. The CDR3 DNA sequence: TGTGCCAGCAGCTCCTCGGACAGCCTCTCTCACACTGAAGCTTTCTTT.

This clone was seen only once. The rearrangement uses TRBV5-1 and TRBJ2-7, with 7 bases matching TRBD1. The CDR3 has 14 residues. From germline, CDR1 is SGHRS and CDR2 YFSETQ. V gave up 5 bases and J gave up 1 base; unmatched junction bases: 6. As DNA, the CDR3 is TGCGCCAGCAGGGCCGGGACAGCTTCCTACGAGCAGTACTTC. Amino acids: CASRAGTASYEQYF.

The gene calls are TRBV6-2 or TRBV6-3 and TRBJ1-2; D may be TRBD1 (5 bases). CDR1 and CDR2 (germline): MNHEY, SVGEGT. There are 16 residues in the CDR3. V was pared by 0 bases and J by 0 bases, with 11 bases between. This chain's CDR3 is CASSYSTTEANYGYTF. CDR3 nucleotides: TGTGCCAGCAGTTACTCCACGACAGAAGCTAACTATGGCTACACCTTC.

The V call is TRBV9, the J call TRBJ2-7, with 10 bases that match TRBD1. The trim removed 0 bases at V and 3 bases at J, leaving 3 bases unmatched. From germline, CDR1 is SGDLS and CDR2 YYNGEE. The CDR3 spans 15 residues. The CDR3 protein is CASSVGGTGVYEQYF. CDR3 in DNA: TGTGCCAGCAGCGTAGGGGGGACAGGGGTCTACGAGCAGTACTTC.

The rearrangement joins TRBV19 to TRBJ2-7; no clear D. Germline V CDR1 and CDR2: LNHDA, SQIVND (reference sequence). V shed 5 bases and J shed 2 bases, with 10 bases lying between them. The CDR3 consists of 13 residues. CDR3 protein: CASSREQPYEQYF. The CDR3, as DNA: TGTGCCAGTAGTCGAGAGCAACCCTACGAGCAGTACTTC.

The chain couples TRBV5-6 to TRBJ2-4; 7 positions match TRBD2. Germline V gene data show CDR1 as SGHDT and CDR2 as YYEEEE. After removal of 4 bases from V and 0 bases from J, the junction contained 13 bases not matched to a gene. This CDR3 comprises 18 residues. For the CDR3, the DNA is TGTGCCAGCAGCCTGACGGGACTACCCAATCGAGCCAAAAACATTCAGTACTTC. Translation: CASSLTGLPNRAKNIQYF.

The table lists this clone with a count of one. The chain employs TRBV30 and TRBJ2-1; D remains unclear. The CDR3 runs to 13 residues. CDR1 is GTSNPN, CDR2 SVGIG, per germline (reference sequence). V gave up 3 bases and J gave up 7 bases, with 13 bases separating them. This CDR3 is CAWSEFHFNEQFF. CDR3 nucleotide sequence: TGTGCCTGGAGCGAATTCCACTTTAATGAGCAGTTCTTC.

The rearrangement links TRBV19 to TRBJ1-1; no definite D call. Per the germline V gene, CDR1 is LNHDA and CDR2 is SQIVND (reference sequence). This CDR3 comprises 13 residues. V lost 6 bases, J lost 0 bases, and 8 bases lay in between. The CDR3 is CASRPGMNTEAFF. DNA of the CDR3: TGTGCCAGTAGACCGGGGATGAACACTGAAGCTTTCTTT. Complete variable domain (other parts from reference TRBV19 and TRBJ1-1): DGGITQSPKYLFRKEGQNVTLSCEQNLNHDAMYWYRQDPGQGLRLIYYSQIVNDFQKGDIAEGYSVSREKKESFPLTVTSAQKNPTAFYLCASRPGMNTEAFFGQGTRLTVV.

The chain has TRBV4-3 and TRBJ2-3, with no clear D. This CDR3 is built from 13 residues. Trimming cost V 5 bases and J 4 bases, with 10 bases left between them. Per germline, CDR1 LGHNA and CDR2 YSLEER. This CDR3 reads CASSAVASDTQYF. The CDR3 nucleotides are TGCGCCAGCAGCGCGGTGGCATCAGATACGCAGTATTTT.

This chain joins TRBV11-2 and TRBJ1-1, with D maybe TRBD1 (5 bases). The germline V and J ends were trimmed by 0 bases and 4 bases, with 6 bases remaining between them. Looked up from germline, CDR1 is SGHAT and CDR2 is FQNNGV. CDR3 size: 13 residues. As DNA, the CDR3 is TGTGCCAGCAGCTTAGAGGACACCACTGAAGCTTTCTTT. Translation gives CASSLEDTTEAFF. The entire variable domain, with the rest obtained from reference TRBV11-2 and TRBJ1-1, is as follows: EAGVAQSPRYKIIEKRQSVAFWCNPISGHATLYWYQQILGQGPKLLIQFQNNGVVDDSQLPKDRFSAERLKGVDSTLKIQPAKLEDSAVYLCASSLEDTTEAFFGQGTRLTVV.

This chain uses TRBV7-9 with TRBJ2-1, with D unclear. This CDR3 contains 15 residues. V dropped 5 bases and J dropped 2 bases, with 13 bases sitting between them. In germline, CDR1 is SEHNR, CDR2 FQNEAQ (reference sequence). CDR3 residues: CASSVSGLPYNEQFF. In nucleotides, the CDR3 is TGTGCCAGCAGCGTCTCCGGTTTACCCTACAATGAGCAGTTCTTC.

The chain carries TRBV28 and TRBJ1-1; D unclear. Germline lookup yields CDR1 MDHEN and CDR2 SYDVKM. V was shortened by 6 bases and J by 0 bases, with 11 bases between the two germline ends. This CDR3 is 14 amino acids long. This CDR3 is CASSPPAVNTEAFF. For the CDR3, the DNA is TGTGCCAGCAGCCCCCCCGCGGTGAACACTGAAGCTTTCTTT.

The DNA for the CDR3 is TGCGCCAGCAGCTTCGGGGACAGGGCTGGTCAGACTGAAGCTTTCTTT. Its translation: CASSFGDRAGQTEAFF. J is TRBJ1-1 and V is TRBV5-1, with 9 bases identical to TRBD1. The CDR3 loop spans 16 amino acids. V dropped 2 bases and J dropped 5; count of bases not matched to a gene: 10. Germline V gives CDR1 SGHRS, CDR2 YFSETQ.

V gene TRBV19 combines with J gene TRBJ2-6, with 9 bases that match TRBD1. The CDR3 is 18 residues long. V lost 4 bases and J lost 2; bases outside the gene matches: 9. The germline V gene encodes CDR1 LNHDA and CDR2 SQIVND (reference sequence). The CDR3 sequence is CASSKSTGGVTGANVLTF. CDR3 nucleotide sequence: TGTGCCAGTAGTAAATCCACAGGGGGCGTTACTGGGGCCAACGTCCTGACTTTC.

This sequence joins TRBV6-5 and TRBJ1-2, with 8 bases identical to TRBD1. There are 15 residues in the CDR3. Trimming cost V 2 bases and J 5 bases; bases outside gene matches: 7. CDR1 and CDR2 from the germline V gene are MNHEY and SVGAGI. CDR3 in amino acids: CASSYIGQGYYGYTF. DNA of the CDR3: TGTGCCAGCAGTTACATAGGACAGGGTTATTATGGCTACACCTTC.

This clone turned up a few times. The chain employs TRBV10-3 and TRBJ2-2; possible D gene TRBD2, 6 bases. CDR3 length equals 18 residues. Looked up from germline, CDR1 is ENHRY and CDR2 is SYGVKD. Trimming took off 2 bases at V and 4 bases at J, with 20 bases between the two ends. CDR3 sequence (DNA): TGTGCCATCAGTGAGCAAGGGAGGCTAGCGAGTCCCACCGGGGAGCTGTTTTTT. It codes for CAISEQGRLASPTGELFF.